Reported below is one T cell receptor (beta chain). This entry comes from a study of blood T cell repertoires in COVID-19. Whole-study context: COVID-19 samples, acute and convalescent, were from the United States, Italy and Spain.

TCRdb's copy holds only in-frame clones and misses some; the assay was immunoSEQ multiplex PCR. The top ten clones hold less than 2% of a sample with 250,000 or so clones, around 83% of them seen once. The specimen sequenced was peripheral blood. This sequence originates from a woman aged 40 to 50 who had recovered from COVID-19.

The CDR3 sequence is CASSQPGTGVFYTF. The CDR3 nucleotides are TGTGCCAGCAGCCAGCCCGGGACAGGGGTCTTCTACACCTTC. The rearrangement links TRBV3-1 (or the pseudogene TRBV3-2) to TRBJ1-2, with TRBD1 identical over 10 bases. The junction had 8 bases not matched to a gene; V was cut back by 3 bases and J by 10 bases. The CDR3 runs 14 residues. The germline CDR1 and CDR2 sequences are LGHDT and YNNKEL (reference sequence).